This is a list of T cell receptor beta chains from one sample in a study of blood T cell repertoires in COVID-19. Libraries were prepared by immunoSEQ multiplex PCR; TCRdb keeps only in-frame clonotypes and omits some of them. The sample yields some 150,000 clones, around 76% seen once. The specimen sequenced was peripheral blood. These receptor sequences come from a woman in her 70s with acute or convalescent COVID-19. Each CDR3 is given with its conserved first and last residue. A D gene is named only where the DNA matches it firmly. Clone size appears in some rows only: once, few, many, or a class for an expanded clone.

J: TRBJ2-7
V: TRBV10-3
size: NA
D: NA
CDR3: CAINPTGTSYEQYF
DNA: TGTGCCATCAACCCAACGGGAACCTCCTACGAGCAGTACTTC

J: TRBJ1-1
V: TRBV5-1
size: few
D: TRBD1
CDR3: CASSLSGQGVGNTEAFF
DNA: TGCGCCAGCAGCTTGTCGGGACAGGGTGTAGGGAACACTGAAGCTTTCTTT

J: TRBJ2-7
V: TRBV19
size: NA
D: NA
CDR3: CASSIPPVEEQYF
DNA: TGTGCCAGTAGTATCCCCCCAGTTGAAGAGCAGTACTTC

J: TRBJ2-7
V: TRBV7-5
size: NA
D: NA
CDR3: CARSYGLASLHEQYF
DNA: TGTGCCAGAAGCTACGGACTAGCGTCGCTCCACGAGCAGTACTTC

J: TRBJ1-1
V: TRBV7-9
size: NA
D: NA
CDR3: CASSPQGIMNTEAFF
DNA: TGTGCCAGCAGCCCGCAGGGTATCATGAACACTGAAGCTTTCTTT

J: TRBJ2-5
V: TRBV21-1
size: once
D: NA
CDR3: CASSILLRLAGGTGTETQYF
DNA: TGTGCCAGCAGCATACTATTAAGACTAGCGGGGGGCACCGGGACGGAGACCCAGTACTTC

J: TRBJ1-1
V: TRBV2
size: NA
D: NA
CDR3: CASSLGGASEAFF
DNA: TGTGCCAGCAGTCTCGGGGGGGCGTCTGAAGCTTTCTTT

J: TRBJ1-1
V: TRBV19
size: few
D: TRBD1
CDR3: CASQRLPGQGYTEAFF
DNA: TGTGCCAGTCAAAGATTACCGGGACAGGGTTACACTGAAGCTTTCTTT

J: TRBJ2-5
V: TRBV11-3
size: NA
D: NA
CDR3: CASSEGRGGETQYF
DNA: TGTGCCAGCAGCGAAGGAAGGGGCGGCGAGACCCAGTACTTC

J: TRBJ1-2
V: TRBV19
size: NA
D: NA
CDR3: CASSIRDTNYGYTF
DNA: TGTGCCAGTAGTATAAGGGACACTAACTATGGCTACACCTTC

J: TRBJ2-7
V: TRBV3-1/TRBV3-2
size: NA
D: NA
CDR3: CASSQDAESYEQYF
DNA: TGTGCCAGCAGCCAAGACGCGGAGTCCTACGAGCAGTACTTC

J: TRBJ2-1
V: TRBV28
size: NA
D: TRBD2
CDR3: CASSFGTSSNEQFF
DNA: TGTGCCAGCAGTTTCGGGACTAGTTCAAATGAGCAGTTCTTC

J: TRBJ2-5
V: TRBV27
size: NA
D: NA
CDR3: CASSSSSRGPQYF
DNA: TGTGCCAGCAGCTCCTCTTCTCGCGGTCCACAGTACTTC

J: TRBJ1-1
V: TRBV12-3/TRBV12-4
size: NA
D: NA
CDR3: CASSILTGFEAFF
DNA: TGTGCCAGCAGTATTCTAACAGGGTTTGAAGCTTTCTTT

J: TRBJ2-1
V: TRBV2
size: NA
D: TRBD2
CDR3: CASRGTSGGYNEQFF
DNA: TGTGCCAGCAGGGGGACTAGCGGGGGGTACAATGAGCAGTTCTTC

J: TRBJ2-5
V: TRBV7-2
size: NA
D: TRBD1
CDR3: CASSFDRGPETQYF
DNA: TGTGCCAGCAGCTTCGACAGGGGGCCTGAGACCCAGTACTTC

J: TRBJ1-1
V: TRBV19
size: NA
D: TRBD1
CDR3: CASSIVRGTGVQNTEAFF
DNA: TGTGCCAGTAGTATAGTAAGGGGGACAGGGGTCCAGAACACTGAAGCTTTCTTT

J: TRBJ2-3
V: TRBV4-3
size: NA
D: TRBD2
CDR3: CASSAGLAGGTTDTQYF
DNA: TGCGCCAGCAGCGCAGGACTAGCGGGAGGGACCACAGATACGCAGTATTTT

J: TRBJ2-7
V: TRBV1
size: NA
D: NA
CDR3: CTSSHAEFTLAAYEQYF
DNA: TGCACCAGCAGCCATGCGGAGTTTACGCTTGCGGCCTACGAGCAGTACTTC

J: TRBJ2-5
V: TRBV4-3
size: NA
D: TRBD1
CDR3: CASSQGSGTGGVETQYF
DNA: TGCGCCAGCAGCCAAGGGTCCGGGACAGGGGGCGTAGAGACCCAGTACTTC

J: TRBJ1-3
V: TRBV7-2
size: few
D: TRBD1
CDR3: CASSIDRGGLGNTIYF
DNA: TGTGCCAGCAGCATCGACAGGGGAGGTTTGGGAAACACCATATATTTT

J: TRBJ2-7
V: TRBV7-9
size: NA
D: TRBD2
CDR3: CASSLESGRAIEQYF
DNA: TGTGCCAGCAGCTTAGAGAGCGGGAGGGCCATCGAGCAGTACTTC

J: TRBJ1-3
V: TRBV30
size: NA
D: NA
CDR3: CAWGLRNTIYF
DNA: TGTGCCTGGGGACTCCGAAACACCATATATTTT

J: TRBJ2-1
V: TRBV6-5
size: NA
D: TRBD2
CDR3: CASSYRTSVDEQFF
DNA: TGTGCCAGCAGTTACAGGACTAGTGTAGATGAGCAGTTCTTC

J: TRBJ1-5
V: TRBV2
size: NA
D: TRBD1
CDR3: CASSERDRRLHQPQHF
DNA: TGTGCCAGCAGTGAAAGGGACAGGAGGTTACATCAGCCCCAGCATTTT

J: TRBJ2-1
V: TRBV7-8
size: NA
D: TRBD1
CDR3: CASSASQGGDEQFF
DNA: TGTGCCAGCAGTGCTAGCCAAGGGGGCGATGAGCAGTTCTTC

J: TRBJ2-1
V: TRBV5-5
size: NA
D: TRBD1
CDR3: CASSPGTGSYNEQFF
DNA: TGTGCCAGCAGCCCCGGGACAGGTTCCTACAATGAGCAGTTCTTC

J: TRBJ1-1
V: TRBV7-2
size: NA
D: TRBD1
CDR3: CASSLAGRGYEAFF
DNA: TGTGCCAGCAGCTTAGCGGGCAGGGGGTATGAAGCTTTCTTT

J: TRBJ1-4
V: TRBV11-2
size: NA
D: NA
CDR3: CASSWFEGLGEKLFF
DNA: TGTGCCAGCAGCTGGTTTGAAGGACTCGGGGAAAAACTGTTTTTT

J: TRBJ1-5
V: TRBV28
size: NA
D: NA
CDR3: CASSLQGKTNQPQHF
DNA: TGTGCCAGCAGTTTGCAGGGGAAGACCAATCAGCCCCAGCATTTT

J: TRBJ2-7
V: TRBV10-3
size: NA
D: TRBD1
CDR3: CAISPGQTYEQYF
DNA: TGTGCCATCAGCCCGGGACAGACCTACGAGCAGTACTTC

J: TRBJ1-4
V: TRBV28
size: NA
D: NA
CDR3: CASSQGFSNEKLFF
DNA: TGTGCCAGCAGTCAGGGGTTTTCTAATGAAAAACTGTTTTTT

J: TRBJ1-2
V: TRBV24-1
size: NA
D: TRBD1
CDR3: CATSDPGQGSSYGYTF
DNA: TGTGCCACCAGTGACCCGGGACAGGGTAGTTCCTATGGCTACACCTTC

J: TRBJ2-5
V: TRBV27
size: NA
D: TRBD1
CDR3: CASSFWDRVETQYF
DNA: TGTGCCAGCAGTTTCTGGGACAGGGTTGAGACCCAGTACTTC

J: TRBJ1-4
V: TRBV7-2
size: few
D: NA
CDR3: CASSPQTGATNEKLFF
DNA: TGTGCCAGCAGTCCCCAAACAGGTGCAACTAATGAAAAACTGTTTTTT

J: TRBJ1-2
V: TRBV3-1/TRBV3-2
size: NA
D: NA
CDR3: CASSQGGVQPHYGYTF
DNA: TGTGCCAGCAGCCAAGGGGGAGTTCAGCCCCACTATGGCTACACCTTC

J: TRBJ1-2
V: TRBV19
size: NA
D: TRBD1
CDR3: CATRVQGGEGYTF
DNA: TGTGCCACCCGGGTACAGGGGGGTGAGGGCTACACCTTC

J: TRBJ2-1
V: TRBV5-1
size: NA
D: TRBD1
CDR3: CASSLGRTGGSDEQFF
DNA: TGCGCCAGCAGCCTGGGCCGGACAGGGGGCTCGGATGAGCAGTTCTTC

J: TRBJ1-2
V: TRBV21-1
size: NA
D: NA
CDR3: CASNKDRGARRGYTF
DNA: TGTGCCAGCAACAAGGACAGGGGCGCCCGCCGAGGCTACACCTTC

J: TRBJ2-1
V: TRBV3-1/TRBV3-2
size: NA
D: NA
CDR3: CASRSEAGANYNEQFF
DNA: TGTGCCAGCAGGTCAGAGGCGGGGGCCAACTACAATGAGCAGTTCTTC